These T cell receptor beta chains were read from a single sample in a study of T cell clones after liver transplantation. Generated by immunoSEQ multiplex PCR, the TCRdb table keeps only in-frame clones and is missing some. The top ten clones hold roughly 24% of a sample with over 8,500 clones, less than 80% of them seen once. The sequenced sample was CD4+ T cells from blood, obtained around 33 months after liver transplant. These receptors were taken from a human patient who received a liver transplant. The graft donor may account for some of the T cells. CDR3s include the opening cysteine and the closing phenylalanine or tryptophan. Each record gives: J gene, CDR3 length, V gene, CDR3 protein.

TRBJ1-1 | 14 | TRBV7-9 | CASSSTRSDTEAFF
TRBJ2-3 | 16 | TRBV5-8 | CASSSFSGLYTDTQYF
TRBJ2-1 | 14 | TRBV9 | CASSASDRGNEQFF
TRBJ2-7 | 14 | TRBV11-2 | CASSRPGQGIVRYF
TRBJ1-4 | 15 | TRBV7-5 | CVRSTETGDCEKLFF
TRBJ2-3 | 14 | TRBV6-5 | CASSYSTSTDTQYF
TRBJ2-3 | 16 | TRBV9 | CASSVVASGRLDTQYF
TRBJ2-7 | 14 | TRBV9 | CASSGGDRSYEQYF
TRBJ2-3 | 14 | TRBV14 | CASSQDLGDLPQYF
TRBJ2-1 | 11 | TRBV12-5 | CASGFSDEQFF
TRBJ1-1 | 13 | TRBV30 | CAWSVARNTEAFF
TRBJ2-2 | 16 | TRBV7-9 | CASSSLAGSNTGELFF
TRBJ2-7 | 13 | TRBV5-1 | CASSQGALYEQYF
TRBJ2-5 | 16 | TRBV11-2 | CASSFLGEKLQETQYF
TRBJ2-5 | 16 | TRBV14 | CASSQGAGGGEETQYF
TRBJ2-2 | 12 | TRBV6-5 | CASSWVSGELFF
TRBJ1-5 | 17 | TRBV21-1 | CASSKGRGRKDNQPQHF
TRBJ1-5 | 16 | TRBV5-6 | CASSLGGGVSNQPQHF
TRBJ1-5 | 15 | TRBV6-1 | CASSEEEGNHQPQHF
TRBJ1-5 | 15 | TRBV11-2 | CASSLAFDSNQPQHF
TRBJ2-5 | 14 | TRBV9 | CASSVAGSDETQYF
TRBJ2-1 | 16 | TRBV5-1 | CASSDGTSGSFNEQFF
TRBJ2-1 | 17 | TRBV7-9 | CASSFPSSGSSYNEQFF
TRBJ2-6 | 13 | TRBV27 | CASSLSGANVLTF
TRBJ2-1 | 12 | TRBV5-4 | CASSLEYNEQFF
TRBJ1-3 | 15 | TRBV7-6 | CASSQPTDSGNTIYF
TRBJ2-5 | 14 | TRBV7-9 | CASRGAKQGETQYF
TRBJ2-1 | 12 | TRBV6-6 | CASSYSGGRQFF
TRBJ2-2 | 16 | TRBV6-4 | CASSDSPGRNTGELFF
TRBJ2-1 | 13 | TRBV19 | CASSIGDNNEQFF
TRBJ2-3 | 15 | TRBV9 | CASSVAGLSTDTQYF
TRBJ1-2 | 13 | TRBV19 | CASSIPRGDGYTF
TRBJ1-3 | 14 | TRBV29-1 | CSVAEVRSGNTIYF
TRBJ2-5 | 14 | TRBV6-4 | CASSPGADGETQYF
TRBJ2-1 | 13 | TRBV4-3 | CASSQDIYNEQFF
TRBJ1-2 | 13 | TRBV6-5 | CASSLRANYGYTF
TRBJ1-2 | 15 | TRBV5-4 | CASSIRDGPFYGYTF
TRBJ2-2 | 13 | TRBV27 | CASRPGTTGELFF
TRBJ1-5 | 16 | TRBV28 | CASSFPLGTDNQPQHF
TRBJ1-4 | 17 | TRBV28 | CASSSHGQTENNEKLFF
TRBJ2-1 | 15 | TRBV7-9 | CASSLVGNSYNEQFF
TRBJ2-3 | 13 | TRBV6-5 | CASSWDSTDTQYF
TRBJ2-1 | 12 | TRBV6-1 | CATAGGYNEQFF
TRBJ2-2 | 15 | TRBV11-2 | CASSLWDTYTGELFF